This TCR beta chain was recorded in a study of blood T cell repertoires in COVID-19. In the original workflow: Estimation of nucleated cell counts relied on the amplification of reference gene primers. Method: immunoSEQ multiplex PCR; TCRdb's copy keeps in-frame clones and lacks some. The V and J calls and clone size come from that table; D and trimming were worked out from the DNA. The sample records 100,000 to 150,000 clones, 90% to 95% being singletons. The CDR3 runs to 16 residues. CDR1 and CDR2 (germline): SGHRS, YFSETQ. Trimming removed 4 bases from V and 0 bases from J; junction bases left unmatched: 10.

The gene calls are TRBV5-1 and TRBJ2-7; TRBD1 agrees at 7 bases. The TCR sequence derives from a middle-aged man with COVID-19, enrolled during active disease. Sequenced material: peripheral blood. The CDR3 spells CASSPYRGLTSYEQYF. For the CDR3, the DNA is TGCGCCAGCAGCCCATACAGGGGATTGACCTCCTACGAGCAGTACTTC.